This TCR beta chain was retrieved from a study of blood T cell repertoires in COVID-19. Libraries were prepared by immunoSEQ multiplex PCR; TCRdb keeps only in-frame clonotypes and omits some of them. Seen here are 180,000 or so clones, roughly 86% observed once, and the top ten hold about 6%. The V and J ends lost 6 bases and 9 bases, in that order; junction bases with no gene match: 9. Germline assignment: CDR1 MDHEN and CDR2 SYDVKM. CDR3 length equals 15 residues. This chain joins TRBV28 and TRBJ1-6; 9 bases map to TRBD1. This sequence originates from a man aged 40-55 years with acute COVID-19. The sample consisted of PBMCs or T cells enriched from blood (not recorded which). CDR3 loop: CASSSRDRAISPLHF. CDR3 DNA sequence: TGTGCCAGCAGCTCGAGGGACAGGGCTATTTCACCCCTCCACTTT.